These 10 T cell receptor beta chains came from one sample sequenced in a study of blood T cell repertoires in COVID-19. Data came from immunoSEQ multiplex PCR; TCRdb stores just in-frame clones and leaves some out. In the table there are 65,000 to 95,000 clones, 89% of which are singletons. Sequencing was done on a sample of peripheral blood. The receptors originated from a man aged 65 to 79 with active or convalescent COVID-19.

This chain connects TRBV7-2 to TRBJ1-1; 8 bases align to TRBD1. Germline V gene data show CDR1 as SGHTA and CDR2 as FQGNSA. The J segment lost 1 base and the V segment lost 7 bases, leaving 14 bases of the junction unmatched. This CDR3 has 17 residues. CDR3 amino acids: CASKNGQGPLPNTEAFF. In nucleotides, the CDR3 is TGTGCCAGCAAAAACGGACAGGGACCCTTACCGAACACTGAAGCTTTCTTT.

The rearrangement uses TRBV5-1 and TRBJ2-3; D is possibly TRBD1 (5 bases). The V gene's germline CDR1 is SGHRS and CDR2 YFSETQ. The CDR3 contains 14 residues. The V end was cut by 1 base, the J end by 2 bases, with 8 bases between. The CDR3 DNA reads as TGCGCCAGCAGCTTGAAGGGGAACACAGATACGCAGTATTTT. It specifies CASSLKGNTDTQYF. Full variable domain (rest looked up from reference TRBV5-1 and TRBJ2-3): KAGVTQTPRYLIKTRGQQVTLSCSPISGHRSVSWYQQTPGQGLQFLFEYFSETQRNKGNFPGRFSGRQFSNSRSEMNVSTLELGDSALYLCASSLKGNTDTQYFGPGTRLTVL.

The rearrangement uses TRBV2 and TRBJ1-4; TRBD1 aligns across 8 bases. Germline CDR1 and CDR2: SNHLY and FYNNEI. Unmatched junction bases numbered 3, after V lost 8 bases and J lost 4 bases. There are 13 residues in the CDR3. CDR3 DNA sequence: TGTGCCAGCGACAGGGGTAATAATGAAAAACTGTTTTTT. This codes for CASDRGNNEKLFF.

This chain joins TRBV24-1 and TRBJ1-2; TRBD1 matches 9 bases. V shed 5 bases, J shed 5 bases, and the junction held 8 bases outside the gene matches. There are 15 residues in the CDR3. Germline V gene sequence: CDR1 KGHDR, CDR2 SFDVKD. The CDR3, as DNA: TGTGCCACCAGTGCGTCCGGGACAGGGTTATATGGCTACACCTTC. Translation gives CATSASGTGLYGYTF.

The rearrangement uses TRBV2 and TRBJ1-5; D uncertain. CDR1 is SNHLY and CDR2 is FYNNEI in the germline V gene. Trimming cost V 5 bases and J 5 bases, with 13 bases left between them. The CDR3 has 14 residues. In DNA form, the CDR3 reads TGTGCCAGCAGTCCCTCGAACATGCATCAGCCCCAGCATTTT. Translating gives CASSPSNMHQPQHF.

This clone was seen only a few times. V usage is TRBV7-2 and J usage is TRBJ2-1; 8 bases are a match to TRBD1. CDR1 is SGHTA, CDR2 FQGNSA, per germline. The CDR3 has 16 residues. With 2 bases clipped from V and 7 bases from J, the junction kept 10 bases outside the gene matches. CDR3 sequence: CASSLRWQGAWNEQFF. DNA for the CDR3: TGTGCCAGCAGCTTACGGTGGCAGGGGGCGTGGAATGAGCAGTTCTTC. Combining the CDR3 with reference TRBV7-2 and TRBJ2-1 gives the whole variable domain GAGVSQSPSNKVTEKGKDVELRCDPISGHTALYWYRQSLGQGLEFLIYFQGNSAPDKSGLPSDRFSAERTGGSVSTLTIQRTQQEDSAVYLCASSLRWQGAWNEQFFGPGTRLTVL.

In nucleotides, the CDR3 is TGTGCCAGCAGCTTTAGAGGGCTCCAAGAGACCCAGTACTTC. Protein product: CASSFRGLQETQYF. The V call is TRBV5-4, the J call TRBJ2-5; TRBD2 is a possible D gene (5 bases). The CDR3 contains 14 residues. V shed 2 bases and J shed 1 base, with 9 bases lying between them. The germline V gene has CDR1 SGHNT and CDR2 YYREEE (reference sequence).

The CDR3 DNA reads TGTGCTAGTGGTTTGGATCAACCAACAGGGCCAAACTCCTATAATTCACCCCTCCACTTT. It yields the protein CASGLDQPTGPNSYNSPLHF. This chain uses TRBV12-5 with TRBJ1-6; TRBD1 might be the D (6 bases). V dropped 1 base and J dropped 0 bases, with 19 bases sitting between them. The CDR3 runs to 20 residues. Germline values: CDR1 LGHNT, CDR2 FRNRAP.

J is TRBJ2-1 and V is TRBV4-3, with 10 bases that match TRBD2. Germline trimming cut 4 bases from V and 2 bases from J; bases unmatched to any gene: 2. CDR1 and CDR2 (germline): LGHNA, YSLEER. The CDR3 is 15 amino acids. DNA of the CDR3: TGCGCCAGCAGCCCCAGCGGGGGGGCCTACAATGAGCAGTTCTTC. Amino acids: CASSPSGGAYNEQFF.

This clone occurred once. The chain combines TRBV18 with TRBJ2-4; no definite D call. This CDR3 comprises 13 residues. V was cut by 3 bases and J by 2 bases, with 5 bases left in between. Germline lookup yields CDR1 KGHSH and CDR2 LQKENI. The CDR3: CASSPGSKNIQYF. In nucleotides, the CDR3 is TGTGCCAGCTCACCCGGGTCCAAAAACATTCAGTACTTC.